Below are 15 T cell receptor beta chains sequenced from a single sample in a study of T cell responses to AZD1222 COVID-19 vaccine. Assay used: immunoSEQ multiplex PCR; TCRdb lists only in-frame clones, some missing. This table has 75,000 to 100,000 clones, approximately 86% appearing once. The starting material was peripheral blood, obtained on day 0 of MenACWY control vaccination. All receptors derive from an adult in good health.

The chain joins TRBV5-1 to TRBJ2-3; TRBD1 or TRBD2 may be the D gene (6 bases each). Looked up from germline, CDR1 is SGHRS and CDR2 is YFSETQ. There are 15 residues in the CDR3. Trimming took 0 bases from V and 6 from J, leaving 14 bases between them. CDR3 bases: TGCGCCAGCAGCTTGGGGGGGGCCCCCCCGGATACGCAGTATTTT. It is translated as CASSLGGAPPDTQYF.

The chain joins TRBV12-3 or TRBV12-4 to TRBJ1-5; D is possibly TRBD1 (5 bases). V gave up 6 bases and J gave up 14 bases, with 17 bases separating them. This CDR3 spans 12 amino acids. CDR3 sequence reads: CASSPVRGSKHF. The CDR3 DNA is TGTGCCAGCAGCCCGGTGAGGGGCTCCAAGCATTTT.

The genes are TRBV5-5 and TRBJ2-3; possibly TRBD1 for D (6 bases). V was shortened by 5 bases and J by 3 bases, with 16 bases between the two germline ends. Germline CDR1 and CDR2: SGHKS and YYEKEE (reference sequence). CDR3 length: 15 amino acids. CDR3 sequence (DNA): TGTGCCAGCAGTTTAGCAACAGGGCAAACAGATACGCAGTATTTT. Protein: CASSLATGQTDTQYF.

The count of this clone is one. V usage is TRBV6-5 and J usage is TRBJ1-1; the D is unclear. This CDR3 contains 12 residues. Trimming left V 5 bases short and J 3 bases short, with 7 bases between. Germline CDR1 reads MNHEY; CDR2 reads SVGAGI. The CDR3 sequence: CASSPGYTEAFF. DNA for the CDR3: TGTGCCAGCAGTCCGGGCTACACTGAAGCTTTCTTT.

V gene TRBV19 combines with J gene TRBJ1-5; no definite D call. The CDR3 covers 16 residues. Germline CDR1 and CDR2: LNHDA and SQIVND (reference sequence). Trimming took off 4 bases at V and 0 bases at J, with 13 bases between the two ends. The CDR3 here is CASSTSLGISNQPQHF. The CDR3 DNA reads TGTGCCAGTAGTACGTCCCTCGGGATTAGCAATCAGCCCCAGCATTTT.

The V call is TRBV19, the J call TRBJ1-2; D not certain. The length of the CDR3 is 15 residues. Germline V gene lookup returns CDR1 LNHDA and CDR2 SQIVND (reference sequence). V was shortened by 3 bases and J by 0 bases, with 11 bases between the two germline ends. The CDR3 DNA reads as TGTGCCAGTAGTATTGGTACAAGCTCTAACTATGGCTACACCTTC. This translates into CASSIGTSSNYGYTF.

The V call is TRBV15, the J call TRBJ1-1, with TRBD1 matching 8 bases. CDR3 size: 17 residues. The V gene end was trimmed by 3 bases and the J gene end by 0 bases; junction bases not matched to a gene: 9. Germline V gene data show CDR1 as LNHNV and CDR2 as YYDKDF (reference sequence). Written as DNA, the CDR3 is TGTGCCACCAGCAGGGAGACAGGGGCGAACATGAACACTGAAGCTTTCTTT. It translates to CATSRETGANMNTEAFF.

J is TRBJ1-3 and V is TRBV5-4; possibly TRBD1 for D (6 bases). CDR1 is SGHNT, CDR2 YYREEE, per germline (reference sequence). The CDR3 has 13 residues. Trimming took 10 bases from V and 0 from J, leaving 11 bases between them. The CDR3 DNA is TGTGCCGCAGGACAGAACTCTGGAAACACCATATATTTT. The encoded protein is CAAGQNSGNTIYF.

This chain links TRBV10-3 with TRBJ2-1; D may be TRBD2 (6 bases). The V and J ends lost 3 bases and 1 base respectively, with 16 bases between them. Germline assignment: CDR1 ENHRY and CDR2 SYGVKD. The CDR3 covers 17 residues. The CDR3 is CAISDDTGVRSYNEQFF. The CDR3, as DNA: TGTGCCATCAGTGACGATACGGGAGTTAGATCCTACAATGAGCAGTTCTTC.

The chain is built from TRBV28 and TRBJ2-2; D tentatively fits TRBD1 or TRBD2 (5 bases each). Germline V gives CDR1 MDHEN, CDR2 SYDVKM. With 4 bases removed from V and 0 bases from J, the gap between germline ends came to 9 bases. This CDR3 contains 15 residues. DNA for the CDR3: TGTGCCAGCAGTTCCGGGGACGCGAACACCGGGGAGCTGTTTTTT. Translating gives CASSSGDANTGELFF. The variable domain in full, completed from reference TRBV28 and TRBJ2-2, reads DVKVTQSSRYLVKRTGEKVFLECVQDMDHENMFWYRQDPGLGLRLIYFSYDVKMKEKGDIPEGYSVSREKKERFSLILESASTNQTSMYLCASSSGDANTGELFFGEGSRLTVL.

V usage is TRBV9 and J usage is TRBJ1-1; 8 positions agree with TRBD1. This CDR3 has 14 amino acids. Looked up from germline, CDR1 is SGDLS and CDR2 is YYNGEE. J was trimmed by 4 bases and V by 3 bases; bases with no gene match: 5. CDR3 nucleotides: TGTGCCAGCAGCGCTGGGACAGGAATCACTGAAGCTTTCTTT. Translating gives CASSAGTGITEAFF.

The chain uses TRBV4-2 and TRBJ1-1, with a weak D call TRBD1 (6 bases). Germline CDR1 and CDR2: LGHNA and YNFKEQ. CDR3 size: 14 residues. V was trimmed by 0 bases and J by 5 bases, leaving 10 bases between them. CDR3 in DNA: TGTGCCAGCAGCCAAGAATGGGGGGCTACTGAAGCTTTCTTT. It yields the protein CASSQEWGATEAFF.

The chain couples TRBV29-1 to TRBJ2-1; D ambiguous. Trimming pared 6 bases from V and 8 bases from J, leaving 5 bases between. Germline V CDR1 and CDR2: SQVTM, ANQGSEA. This CDR3 contains 9 residues. The CDR3, as DNA: TGCAGCGTCTCAGATGAGCAGTTCTTC. Translated: CSVSDEQFF.

The rearrangement links TRBV5-1 to TRBJ2-3; 9 bases fit TRBD2. With 4 bases clipped from V and 3 bases from J, the junction kept 9 bases outside the gene matches. The CDR3 is 16 residues long. In germline, CDR1 is SGHRS, CDR2 YFSETQ. This CDR3 is CASSANPLAGTDTQYF. CDR3 nucleotides: TGCGCCAGCAGCGCGAACCCTCTAGCGGGAACAGATACGCAGTATTTT.

The chain combines TRBV6-6 with TRBJ2-2; TRBD1 matches at 8 bases. In germline, CDR1 is MNHNY, CDR2 SVGAGI (reference sequence). The CDR3 has 16 amino acids. The V and J ends lost 1 base and 3 bases, in that order; junction bases with no gene match: 4. This CDR3 is CASSYYETGDTGELFF. The CDR3 DNA reads as TGTGCCAGCAGTTACTACGAGACAGGGGACACCGGGGAGCTGTTTTTT.